The T cell receptor (beta chain) described here comes from a study of T cell clonality in common variable immunodeficiency. The CDR3 is 13 residues long. Per germline, CDR1 SQVTM and CDR2 ANQGSEA. Trimming pared 6 bases from V and 6 bases from J, leaving 15 bases between. The repertoire was sequenced with immunoSEQ multiplex PCR; TCRdb's copy has only in-frame clones and lacks some. The specimen gives about 44,000 clones without singletons; the ten biggest hold around 9.3%. This clone was observed at least ten times. The read terminates 3 residues before the CDR3 end, so the remaining end is supplied by the germline J gene.

Sequencing was carried out using peripheral blood mononuclear cells. This sequence joins TRBV29-1 and TRBJ2-1; D remains unclear. This TCR came from a person between 18 and 75 years old in good health. Partial CDR3 DNA: TGCAGCGTGGATGCCGGGTCCCCCAATGAG. Translated, it gives CSVDAGSPNE. The complete CDR3 reads CSVDAGSPNEQFF.